This T cell receptor beta chain was found in a study of T cell responses to AZD1222 COVID-19 vaccine. Study outcomes and limitations: The CD4 TCRs associated with vaccination extended across spike and predominated at 160-218 and 743-854. Most donors were white British, females outnumbered males, and clonal diversity was possibly underestimated.

A note on this clone: What it binds is not known.

Here immunoSEQ multiplex PCR was the method, and the copy in TCRdb shows in-frame clones only, minus some. The repertoire consists of over 95,000 clones, with around nine tenths occurring once and the leading ten covering around 12%. CDR1 and CDR2 (germline): KGHSH, LQKENI. Trimming cost V 4 bases and J 7 bases, with 13 bases left between them. This CDR3 has 13 amino acids. The chain links TRBV18 to TRBJ1-1, with D tentatively TRBD1 (6 bases). This specimen was peripheral blood, taken on day 0 of AZD1222 vaccination. The sequence was obtained from an adult in good health. The CDR3 nucleotides read TGTGCCAGCTCACTACAACAGGGACGTGAAGCTTTCTTT. This translates into CASSLQQGREAFF. Drawing the rest from reference TRBV18 and TRBJ1-1, the complete variable domain is NAGVMQNPRHLVRRRGQEARLRCSPMKGHSHVYWYRQLPEEGLKFMVYLQKENIIDESGMPKERFSAEFPKEGPSILRIQQVVRGDSAAYFCASSLQQGREAFFGQGTRLTVV.